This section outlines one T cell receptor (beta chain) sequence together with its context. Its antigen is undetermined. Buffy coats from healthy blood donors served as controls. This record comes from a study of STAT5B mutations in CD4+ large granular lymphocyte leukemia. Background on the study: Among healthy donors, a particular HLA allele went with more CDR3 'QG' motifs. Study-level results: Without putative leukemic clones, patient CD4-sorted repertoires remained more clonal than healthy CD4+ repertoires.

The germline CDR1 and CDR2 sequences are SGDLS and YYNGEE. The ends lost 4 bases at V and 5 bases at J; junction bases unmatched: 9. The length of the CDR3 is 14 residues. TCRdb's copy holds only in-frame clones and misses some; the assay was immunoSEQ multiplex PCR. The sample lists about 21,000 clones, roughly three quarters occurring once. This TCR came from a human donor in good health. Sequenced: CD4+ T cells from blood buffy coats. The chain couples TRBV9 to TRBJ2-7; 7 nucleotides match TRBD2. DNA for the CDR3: TGTGCCAGCAGCTTGGCAGGGAGGGATGACGAGCAGTACTTC. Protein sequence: CASSLAGRDDEQYF.